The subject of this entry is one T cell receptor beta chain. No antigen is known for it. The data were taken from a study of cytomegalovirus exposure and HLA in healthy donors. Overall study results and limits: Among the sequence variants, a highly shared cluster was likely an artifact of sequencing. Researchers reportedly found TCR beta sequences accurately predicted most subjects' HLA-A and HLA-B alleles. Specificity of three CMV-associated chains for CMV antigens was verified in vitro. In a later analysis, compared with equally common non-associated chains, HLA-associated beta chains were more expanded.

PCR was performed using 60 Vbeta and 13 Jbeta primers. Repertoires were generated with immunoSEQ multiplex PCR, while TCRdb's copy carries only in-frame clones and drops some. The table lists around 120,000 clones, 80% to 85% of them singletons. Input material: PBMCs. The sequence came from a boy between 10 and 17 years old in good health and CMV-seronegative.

The CDR3 loop reads CASSLGRGGPTETQYF. CDR3 DNA: TGTGCCAGCAGCTTGGGAAGGGGCGGACCAACGGAGACCCAGTACTTC. J is TRBJ2-5 and V is TRBV5-6, with D possibly matching TRBD1 (5 bases). This CDR3 region has 16 residues. The V gene lost 0 bases and the J gene lost 5 bases, with 17 bases spanning the gap. Per the germline V gene, CDR1 is SGHDT and CDR2 is YYEEEE.